One and the same sample provided the 15 T cell receptor beta chains below, sequenced in a study of beta chain features in type 1 diabetes. Antigen specificity for these receptors is unknown. Since all of the isolated RNA was reverse transcribed, expressed TCRB transcripts were what got sequenced. The assay was immunoSEQ multiplex PCR, and TCRdb's table has in-frame clones only and misses some. This table holds approximately 140,000 clones, 7% to 10% found once. Points from the study as a whole: Moderately but significantly shorter TCRB CDR3s were found in Type 1 diabetes patients in all four CD4+ subsets.

The sample consisted of central memory CD4+ T cells from blood. These receptors were obtained from a man aged 25-45 years with type 1 diabetes.

The chain links TRBV7-8 to TRBJ2-3; D may be TRBD1 (6 bases). The CDR3 extends over 14 amino acids. Deletions cut 9 bases from V and 0 bases from J, with 13 bases between. Germline-derived CDR1 and CDR2 are SGHVS and FQNEAQ. CDR3 nucleotides: TGTGCCAGTGCTGGGGGCCTTAGCACAGATACGCAGTATTTT. Translated: CASAGGLSTDTQYF.

The chain carries TRBV30 and TRBJ1-4; 9 bases agree with TRBD1. CDR3 size: 13 residues. Germline V gives CDR1 GTSNPN, CDR2 SVGIG (reference sequence). The trim removed 1 base at V and 10 bases at J, leaving 4 bases unmatched. In nucleotides, the CDR3 is TGTGCCTGGAGTGCTCTGGACAGGGGAAAACTGTTTTTT. This sequence encodes CAWSALDRGKLFF. The full variable domain, completed using reference TRBV30 and TRBJ1-4, is SQTIHQWPATLVQPVGSPLSLECTVEGTSNPNLYWYRQAAGRGLQLLFYSVGIGQISSEVPQNLSASRPQDRQFILSSKKLLLSDSGFYLCAWSALDRGKLFFGSGTQLSVL.

This clone was counted only a few times. The gene calls are TRBV5-6 and TRBJ2-1, with a weak D call TRBD1 (5 bases). The germline V gene encodes CDR1 SGHDT and CDR2 YYEEEE. Trimming pared 0 bases from V and 10 bases from J, leaving 11 bases between. This CDR3 comprises 13 residues. As DNA, the CDR3 is TGTGCCAGCAGCTTGGATATAGGGGAAGAGCAGTTCTTC. Its translation is CASSLDIGEEQFF.

This chain uses TRBV5-5 with TRBJ2-5; D remains unclear. The CDR3 runs 14 residues. The V gene lost 4 bases and the J gene lost 10 bases, with 20 bases spanning the gap. Per germline, CDR1 SGHKS and CDR2 YYEKEE (reference sequence). The CDR3 sequence is CASSRPAGRGDQYF. Here the CDR3 DNA reads TGTGCCAGCAGCAGACCGGCCGGCCGCGGTGACCAGTACTTC.

This clone was picked up a small number of times. This chain uses TRBV9 with TRBJ2-1; no definite D call. V was pared by 0 bases and J by 7 bases, with 8 bases between. The CDR3 runs 13 residues. The germline gives CDR1 SGDLS, CDR2 YYNGEE. The chain's CDR3 is CASSVDNSNEQFF. The CDR3 DNA follows: TGTGCCAGCAGCGTAGATAACTCGAATGAGCAGTTCTTC. The full variable domain, completed using reference TRBV9 and TRBJ2-1, is DSGVTQTPKHLITATGQRVTLRCSPRSGDLSVYWYQQSLDQGLQFLIQYYNGEERAKGNILERFSAQQFPDLHSELNLSSLELGDSALYFCASSVDNSNEQFFGPGTRLTVL.

Only a few counts were recorded for this clone. The junction and the germline gene differ at one end; a read error may be behind it. The chain employs TRBV7-7 and TRBJ2-5; 9 bases line up with TRBD2. CDR1 is SSHAT and CDR2 is FNYEAQ in the germline V gene (reference sequence). The CDR3 consists of 14 residues. Here the CDR3 DNA reads TGTGCTAGCAGCCCCGGGACTAGCAGCGAGACCCAGTACTTC. This codes for CASSPGTSSETQYF.

A few counts support this clone. This CDR3 is CATVRDSSTDTQYF. Written as DNA, the CDR3 is TGTGCCACAGTCCGGGACAGTAGCACAGATACGCAGTATTTT. The chain employs TRBV6-5 and TRBJ2-3; 7 nucleotides match TRBD1. V lost 10 bases and J lost 0; bases outside the gene matches: 7. In germline, CDR1 is MNHEY, CDR2 SVGAGI. The CDR3 sequence is 14 residues long.

The J gene is TRBJ2-1, the V gene TRBV5-1; D perhaps matches TRBD1 (6 bases). Per germline, CDR1 SGHRS and CDR2 YFSETQ. V lost 0 bases, J lost 7 bases, and 8 bases lay in between. The CDR3 is 13 residues long. This CDR3 is CASSLGGLNEQFF. The CDR3 DNA follows: TGCGCCAGCAGCTTGGGGGGGCTGAATGAGCAGTTCTTC.

This rearrangement joins TRBV2 to TRBJ1-3; D might be TRBD1 (6 bases). CDR3 size: 15 residues. V was pared by 5 bases and J by 0 bases, with 11 bases between. CDR1 is SNHLY and CDR2 is FYNNEI in the germline V gene. CDR3 in DNA: TGTGCCAGCAGTCAACAGGGCCTCTCTGGAAACACCATATATTTT. This codes for CASSQQGLSGNTIYF.

This clone was recorded a few times. The rearrangement links TRBV7-2 to TRBJ2-5, with TRBD2 identical over 8 bases. Germline lookup yields CDR1 SGHTA and CDR2 FQGNSA. Trimming took 4 bases from V and 1 from J; bases not matched to a gene: 5. The CDR3 runs to 15 residues. DNA of the CDR3: TGTGCCAGCAGCTATTTCAGCGGGGGCCAAGAGACCCAGTACTTC. It translates to CASSYFSGGQETQYF.

The V gene is TRBV5-1, the J gene TRBJ2-1; 14 bases fit TRBD2. The germline V gene has CDR1 SGHRS and CDR2 YFSETQ. Unmatched junction bases numbered 1, after V lost 2 bases and J lost 9 bases. There are 14 residues in the CDR3. CDR3 bases: TGCGCCAGCAGCTTTGGGACTAGCGGGGGTGAGCAGTTCTTC. Translated, it gives CASSFGTSGGEQFF. Together with reference TRBV5-1 and TRBJ2-1, the CDR3 gives the full variable domain: KAGVTQTPRYLIKTRGQQVTLSCSPISGHRSVSWYQQTPGQGLQFLFEYFSETQRNKGNFPGRFSGRQFSNSRSEMNVSTLELGDSALYLCASSFGTSGGEQFFGPGTRLTVL.

This clone was seen a few times. The rearrangement links TRBV29-1 to TRBJ1-1; tentative D call: TRBD1 (5 bases). CDR3 length: 12 residues. The V end lost 7 bases, the J end lost 1 base, and 10 bases lay between the germline ends. Germline loops: CDR1 SQVTM, CDR2 ANQGSEA. The CDR3 protein is CSGSTANTEAFF. CDR3 DNA sequence: TGCAGCGGGTCGACAGCGAACACTGAAGCTTTCTTT.

This rearrangement joins TRBV11-2 to TRBJ2-3, with D maybe TRBD1 (6 bases). Germline loops: CDR1 SGHAT, CDR2 FQNNGV. The V end lost 1 base, the J end lost 3 bases, and 14 bases lay between the germline ends. The CDR3 totals 16 residues. The CDR3 spells CASSLVASRGTDTQYF. CDR3 nucleotide sequence: TGTGCCAGCAGCTTAGTAGCTAGTAGGGGGACAGATACGCAGTATTTT.

The rearrangement links TRBV5-1 to TRBJ2-1; 11 bases line up with TRBD2. The CDR3 runs 16 residues. Germline assignment: CDR1 SGHRS and CDR2 YFSETQ. J was trimmed by 6 bases and V by 5 bases; bases with no gene match: 10. The DNA of the CDR3 is TGCGCCAGCAGTCCGGGGAGGCTAGCGGGGGGCAATGAGCAGTTCTTC. Translation: CASSPGRLAGGNEQFF.

V and J are TRBV19 and TRBJ1-2, with D perhaps matching TRBD1 (6 bases). The CDR3 is 14 residues long. Germline V gene sequence: CDR1 LNHDA, CDR2 SQIVND (reference sequence). V was trimmed by 6 bases and J by 2 bases, leaving 13 bases between them. The CDR3 region is CASRKQGLNYGYTF. CDR3 DNA: TGTGCCAGTAGGAAGCAGGGGCTCAACTATGGCTACACCTTC.